The clone carrying this T cell receptor (beta chain) has more than one count but fewer than ten. The sample is drawn from a study of blood T cell repertoires in COVID-19. Study-wide context: From the United States, Italy and Spain came samples of acute and convalescent COVID-19.

Enrolment of Seattle patients took place during active infection, and they were followed longitudinally. In germline, CDR1 is LNHDA, CDR2 SQIVND (reference sequence). There are 15 residues in the CDR3. Trimming stripped 2 bases from V and 0 bases from J, with 9 bases between. As handled by the study authors: It was from reference gene primer amplification that nucleated cell counts were estimated. The repertoire was sequenced with immunoSEQ multiplex PCR; TCRdb's copy has only in-frame clones and lacks some. V, J and clone size are taken as reported in that table, and D and trimming were inferred from the DNA itself. Of 150,000 to 170,000 clones detected, about 85% appear once; the ten largest clones hold 0.63%.

The chain recombines TRBV19 with TRBJ2-3, with D possibly TRBD1 on 5 matching bases. The sequencing input was peripheral blood. This receptor was identified in a man between 60 and 75 years old with COVID-19, enrolled during active disease. The CDR3 sequence is CASSIRGPSTDTQYF. In DNA form, the CDR3 reads TGTGCCAGTAGTATAAGGGGCCCAAGCACAGATACGCAGTATTTT.